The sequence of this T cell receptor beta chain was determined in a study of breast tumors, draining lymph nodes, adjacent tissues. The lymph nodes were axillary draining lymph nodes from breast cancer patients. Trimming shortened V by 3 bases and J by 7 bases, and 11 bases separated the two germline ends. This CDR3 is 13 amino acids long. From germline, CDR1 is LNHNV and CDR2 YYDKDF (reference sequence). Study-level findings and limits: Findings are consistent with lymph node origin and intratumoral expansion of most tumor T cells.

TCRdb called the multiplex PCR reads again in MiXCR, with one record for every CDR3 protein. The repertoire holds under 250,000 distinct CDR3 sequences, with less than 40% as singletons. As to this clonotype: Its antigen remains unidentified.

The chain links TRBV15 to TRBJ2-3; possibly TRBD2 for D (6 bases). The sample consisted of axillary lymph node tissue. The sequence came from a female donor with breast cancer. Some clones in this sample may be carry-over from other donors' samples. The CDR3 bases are TGTGCCACCAGCAGCTTGGAGGGGAATACGCAGTATTTT. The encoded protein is CATSSLEGNTQYF.